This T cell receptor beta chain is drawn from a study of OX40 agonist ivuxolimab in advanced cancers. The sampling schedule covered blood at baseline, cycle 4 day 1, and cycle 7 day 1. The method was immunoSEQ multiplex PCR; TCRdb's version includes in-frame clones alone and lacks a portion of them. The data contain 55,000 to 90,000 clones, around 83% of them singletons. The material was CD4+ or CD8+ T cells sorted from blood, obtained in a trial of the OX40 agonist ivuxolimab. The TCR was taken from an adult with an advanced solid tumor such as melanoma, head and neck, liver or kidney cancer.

The CDR3 coding sequence is TGCGCCAGCAGCTTGTCTCGTCTCGGGGGTGAAAAACTGTTTTTT. Translated, it gives CASSLSRLGGEKLFF. The gene calls are TRBV5-1 and TRBJ1-4, with D possibly TRBD1 on 5 matching bases. V gave up 1 base and J gave up 7 bases, with 14 bases separating them. The germline CDR1 and CDR2 sequences are SGHRS and YFSETQ. CDR3 size: 15 residues.